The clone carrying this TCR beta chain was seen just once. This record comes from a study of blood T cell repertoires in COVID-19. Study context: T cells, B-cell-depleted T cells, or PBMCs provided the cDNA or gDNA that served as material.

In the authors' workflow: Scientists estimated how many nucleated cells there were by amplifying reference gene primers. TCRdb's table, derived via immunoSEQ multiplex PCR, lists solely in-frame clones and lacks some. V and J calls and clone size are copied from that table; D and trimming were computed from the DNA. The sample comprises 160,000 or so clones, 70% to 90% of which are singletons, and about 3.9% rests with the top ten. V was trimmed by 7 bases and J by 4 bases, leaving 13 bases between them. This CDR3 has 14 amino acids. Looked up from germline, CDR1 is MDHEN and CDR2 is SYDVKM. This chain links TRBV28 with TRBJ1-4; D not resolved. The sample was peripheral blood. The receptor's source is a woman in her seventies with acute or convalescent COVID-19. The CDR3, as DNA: TGTGCCAGCACCGGGCGAGGAGGTAATGAAAAACTGTTTTTT. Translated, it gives CASTGRGGNEKLFF. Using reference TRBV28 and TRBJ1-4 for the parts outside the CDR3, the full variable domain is DVKVTQSSRYLVKRTGEKVFLECVQDMDHENMFWYRQDPGLGLRLIYFSYDVKMKEKGDIPEGYSVSREKKERFSLILESASTNQTSMYLCASTGRGGNEKLFFGSGTQLSVL.